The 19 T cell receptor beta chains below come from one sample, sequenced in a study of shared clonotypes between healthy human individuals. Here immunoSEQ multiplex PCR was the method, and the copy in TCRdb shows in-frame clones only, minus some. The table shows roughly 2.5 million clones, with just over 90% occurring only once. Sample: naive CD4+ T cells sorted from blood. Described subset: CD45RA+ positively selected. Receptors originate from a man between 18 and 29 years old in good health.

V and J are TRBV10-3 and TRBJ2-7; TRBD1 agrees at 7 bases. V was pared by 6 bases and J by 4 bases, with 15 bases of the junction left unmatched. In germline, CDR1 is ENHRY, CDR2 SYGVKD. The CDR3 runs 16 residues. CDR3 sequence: CAISAVTTGDLYEQYF. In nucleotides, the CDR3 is TGTGCCATCAGCGCAGTCACCACAGGGGACCTATACGAGCAGTACTTC.

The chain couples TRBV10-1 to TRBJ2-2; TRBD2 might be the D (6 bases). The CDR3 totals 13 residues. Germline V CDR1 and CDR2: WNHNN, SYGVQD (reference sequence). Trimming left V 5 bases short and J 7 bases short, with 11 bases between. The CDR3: CASSRGSGGELFF. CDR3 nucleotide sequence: TGCGCCAGCAGTCGGGGGAGTGGCGGGGAGCTGTTTTTT.

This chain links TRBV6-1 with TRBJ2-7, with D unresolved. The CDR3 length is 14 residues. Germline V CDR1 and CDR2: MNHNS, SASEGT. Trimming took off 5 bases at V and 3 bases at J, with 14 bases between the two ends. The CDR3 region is CASSQSYIFYEQYF. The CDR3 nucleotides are TGTGCCAGCAGTCAGTCATATATCTTCTACGAGCAGTACTTC.

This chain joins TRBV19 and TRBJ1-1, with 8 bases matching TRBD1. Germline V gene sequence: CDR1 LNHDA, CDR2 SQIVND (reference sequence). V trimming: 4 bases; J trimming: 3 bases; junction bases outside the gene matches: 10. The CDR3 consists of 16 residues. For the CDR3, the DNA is TGTGCCAGTAGTACAACAGGGGGAATTTCTTACACTGAAGCTTTCTTT. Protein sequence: CASSTTGGISYTEAFF.

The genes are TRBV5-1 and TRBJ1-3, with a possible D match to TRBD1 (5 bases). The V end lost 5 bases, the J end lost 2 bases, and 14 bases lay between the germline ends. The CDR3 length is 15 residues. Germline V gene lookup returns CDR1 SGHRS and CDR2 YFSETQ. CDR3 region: CASRLLGAAGNTIYF. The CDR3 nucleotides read TGCGCCAGCAGACTCCTCGGGGCGGCTGGAAACACCATATATTTT.

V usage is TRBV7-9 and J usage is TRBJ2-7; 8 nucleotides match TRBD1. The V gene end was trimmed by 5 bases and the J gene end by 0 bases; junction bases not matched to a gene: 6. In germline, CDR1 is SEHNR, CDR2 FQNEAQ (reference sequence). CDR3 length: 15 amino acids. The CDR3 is CASSRGTGSSYEQYF. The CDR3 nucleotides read TGTGCCAGCAGCCGCGGGACAGGAAGCTCCTACGAGCAGTACTTC.

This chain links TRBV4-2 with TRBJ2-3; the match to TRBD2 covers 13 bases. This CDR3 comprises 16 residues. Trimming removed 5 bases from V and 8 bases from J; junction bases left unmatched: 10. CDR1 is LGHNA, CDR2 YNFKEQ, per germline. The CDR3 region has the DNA TGTGCCAGCAGCTCACAACTAGCGGGGGGGCTCGGTACGCAGTATTTT. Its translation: CASSSQLAGGLGTQYF.

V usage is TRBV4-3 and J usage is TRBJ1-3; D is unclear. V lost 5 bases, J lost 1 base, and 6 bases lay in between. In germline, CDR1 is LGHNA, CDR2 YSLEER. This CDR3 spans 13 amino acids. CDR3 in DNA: TGCGCCAGCAGCTCGGAATCTGGAAACACCATATATTTT. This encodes CASSSESGNTIYF.

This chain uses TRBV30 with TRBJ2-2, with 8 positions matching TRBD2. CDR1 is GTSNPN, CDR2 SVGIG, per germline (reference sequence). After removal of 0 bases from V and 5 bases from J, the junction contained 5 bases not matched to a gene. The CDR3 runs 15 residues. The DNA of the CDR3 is TGTGCCTGGAGTGTCGTAGCGGGATTTACCGGGGAGCTGTTTTTT. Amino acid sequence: CAWSVVAGFTGELFF.

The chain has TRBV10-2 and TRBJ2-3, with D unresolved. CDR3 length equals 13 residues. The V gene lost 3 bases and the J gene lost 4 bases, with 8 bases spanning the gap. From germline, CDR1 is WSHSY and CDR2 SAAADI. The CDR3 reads CASSDSRPDTQYF. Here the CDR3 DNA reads TGCGCCAGCAGTGACAGTCGTCCAGATACGCAGTATTTT.

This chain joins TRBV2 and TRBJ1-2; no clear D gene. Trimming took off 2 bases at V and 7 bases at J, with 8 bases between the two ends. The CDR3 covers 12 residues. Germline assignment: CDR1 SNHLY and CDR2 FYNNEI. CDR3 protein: CASSERLLGYTF. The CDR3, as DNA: TGTGCCAGCAGTGAAAGGTTGCTTGGCTACACCTTC. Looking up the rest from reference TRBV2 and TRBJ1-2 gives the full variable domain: EPEVTQTPSHQVTQMGQEVILRCVPISNHLYFYWYRQILGQKVEFLVSFYNNEISEKSEIFDDQFSVERPDGSNFTLKIRSTKLEDSAMYFCASSERLLGYTFGSGTRLTVV.

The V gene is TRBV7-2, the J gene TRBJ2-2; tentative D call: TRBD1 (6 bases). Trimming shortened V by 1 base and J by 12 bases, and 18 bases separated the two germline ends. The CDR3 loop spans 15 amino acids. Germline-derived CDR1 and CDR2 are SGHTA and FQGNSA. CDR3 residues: CASSLVLGGQGKLFF. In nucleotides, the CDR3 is TGTGCCAGCAGCTTAGTGTTAGGTGGCCAGGGGAAGCTGTTTTTT.

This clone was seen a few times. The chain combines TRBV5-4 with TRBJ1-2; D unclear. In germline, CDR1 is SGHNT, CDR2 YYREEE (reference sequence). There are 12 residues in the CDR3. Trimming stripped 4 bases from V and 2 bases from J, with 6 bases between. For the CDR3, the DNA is TGTGCCAGCAGCACCACCAACTATGGCTACACCTTC. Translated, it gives CASSTTNYGYTF. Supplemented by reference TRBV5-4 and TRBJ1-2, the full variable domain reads ETGVTQSPTHLIKTRGQQVTLRCSSQSGHNTVSWYQQALGQGPQFIFQYYREEENGRGNFPPRFSGLQFPNYSSELNVNALELDDSALYLCASSTTNYGYTFGSGTRLTVV.

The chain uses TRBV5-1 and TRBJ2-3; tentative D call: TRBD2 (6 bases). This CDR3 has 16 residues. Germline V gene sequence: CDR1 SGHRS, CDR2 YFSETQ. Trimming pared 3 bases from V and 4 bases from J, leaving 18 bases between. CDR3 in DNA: TGCGCCAGCAGCTGGGCCCCCGCGGGGTCGGCAGATACGCAGTATTTT. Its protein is CASSWAPAGSADTQYF.

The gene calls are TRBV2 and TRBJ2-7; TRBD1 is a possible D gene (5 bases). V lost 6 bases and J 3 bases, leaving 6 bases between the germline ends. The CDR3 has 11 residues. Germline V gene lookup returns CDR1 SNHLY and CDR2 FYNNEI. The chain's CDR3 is CASSRVYEQYF. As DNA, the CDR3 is TGTGCCAGCAGCAGGGTCTACGAGCAGTACTTC.

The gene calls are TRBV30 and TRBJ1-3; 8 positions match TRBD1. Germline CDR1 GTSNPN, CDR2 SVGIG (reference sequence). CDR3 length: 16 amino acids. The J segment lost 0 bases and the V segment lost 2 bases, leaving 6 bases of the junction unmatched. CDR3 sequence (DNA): TGTGCCTGGAGTCCGCGACAGGGGTCCTCTGGAAACACCATATATTTT. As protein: CAWSPRQGSSGNTIYF.

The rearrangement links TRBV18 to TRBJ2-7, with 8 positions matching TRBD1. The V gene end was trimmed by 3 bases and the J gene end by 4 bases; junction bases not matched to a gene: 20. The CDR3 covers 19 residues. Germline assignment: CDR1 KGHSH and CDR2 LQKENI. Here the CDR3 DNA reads TGTGCCAGCTCACCTAATTTTCAGCCCTCCGGGACAGGAGCTTACGAGCAGTACTTC. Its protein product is CASSPNFQPSGTGAYEQYF.

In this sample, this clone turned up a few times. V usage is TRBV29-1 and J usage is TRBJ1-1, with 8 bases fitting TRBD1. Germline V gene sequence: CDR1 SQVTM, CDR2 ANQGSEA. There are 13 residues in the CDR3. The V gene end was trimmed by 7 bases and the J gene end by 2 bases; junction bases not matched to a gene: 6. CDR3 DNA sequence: TGCAGCGGGTTGACAGGGGCTAACACTGAAGCTTTCTTT. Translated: CSGLTGANTEAFF.

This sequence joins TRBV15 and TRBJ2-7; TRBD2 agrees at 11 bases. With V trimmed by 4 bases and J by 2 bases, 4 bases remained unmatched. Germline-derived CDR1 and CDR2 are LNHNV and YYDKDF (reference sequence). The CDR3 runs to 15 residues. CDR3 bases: TGTGCCACCAGCACTAGCGGGAGGTTAACCTACGAGCAGTACTTC. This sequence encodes CATSTSGRLTYEQYF. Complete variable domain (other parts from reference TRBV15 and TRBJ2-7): DAMVIQNPRYQVTQFGKPVTLSCSQTLNHNVMYWYQQKSSQAPKLLFHYYDKDFNNEADTPDNFQSRRPNTSFCFLDIRSPGLGDTAMYLCATSTSGRLTYEQYFGPGTRLTVT.